One sample yielded the 20 T cell receptor beta chains listed below, sequenced in a study of human T cells and chemical hapten exposure. As the library was built, unique molecular identifiers were attached to individual cDNA molecules. TCRdb used MiXCR to reprocess the reads, holding one entry per CDR3 protein. The sample holds around 240 distinct CDR3 sequences; roughly 94% are singletons and the top ten take approximately 14%. Total RNA extraction was carried out from unfractionated whole blood. Sequenced: whole blood. These receptors originate from a human donor who had alopecia or was a healthy volunteer (not recorded which). Some clones in this sample may be carry-over from other donors' samples. This table probably holds off-target reads from a library built for another chain.

The chain is built from TRBV20-1 and TRBJ2-7; TRBD2 agrees at 10 bases. Germline V gene data show CDR1 as DFQATT and CDR2 as SNEGSKA (reference sequence). The CDR3 runs to 13 residues. V trimming: 5 bases; J trimming: 1 base; junction bases outside the gene matches: 2. This CDR3 reads CSAPSGRSYEQYF. The CDR3 DNA reads as TGCAGTGCTCCTAGCGGGAGATCCTACGAGCAGTACTTC.

The V gene is TRBV7-9, the J gene TRBJ2-1, with 16 positions matching TRBD2. Germline V gene lookup returns CDR1 SEHNR and CDR2 FQNEAQ (reference sequence). Germline trimming cut 5 bases from V and 9 bases from J; bases unmatched to any gene: 7. The CDR3 is 16 residues long. The CDR3 region has the DNA TGTGCCAGCAGCCCGGGGACTAGCGGGAGGGGTGGTGAGCAGTTCTTC. Encoded protein: CASSPGTSGRGGEQFF.

CDR3 nucleotides: TGTGCCACCAGCAGAGAGAGTAAGGCCAACTACGAGCAGTACTTC. Translation gives CATSRESKANYEQYF. This chain joins TRBV15 and TRBJ2-7; D uncertain. This CDR3 comprises 15 residues. The V gene lost 0 bases and the J gene lost 3 bases, with 12 bases spanning the gap. The V gene's germline CDR1 is LNHNV and CDR2 YYDKDF (reference sequence).

This chain uses TRBV6-6 with TRBJ2-1; D is perhaps TRBD2 (6 bases). The germline V and J ends were trimmed by 0 bases and 7 bases, with 10 bases remaining between them. Germline V gives CDR1 MNHNY, CDR2 SVGAGI (reference sequence). CDR3 length: 14 amino acids. The CDR3 DNA sequence: TGTGCCAGCAGTTACTCAGAGGAGGGAAATGAGCAGTTCTTC. Protein product: CASSYSEEGNEQFF.

The V call is TRBV20-1, the J call TRBJ2-3, with TRBD2 matching over 8 bases. This CDR3 spans 14 amino acids. Germline CDR1 DFQATT, CDR2 SNEGSKA (reference sequence). The trim removed 5 bases at V and 1 base at J, leaving 5 bases unmatched. The CDR3 nucleotides read TGCAGTGCTTTGACTAGCGCCCGCACAGATACGCAGTATTTT. Protein: CSALTSARTDTQYF.

CDR3 bases: TGTGCCAGCAGCACCATTCGAGAGAAGTCCTACAATGAGCAGTTCTTC. Its protein product is CASSTIREKSYNEQFF. The chain carries TRBV7-9 and TRBJ2-1, with no clear D. V was clipped by 5 bases and J by 1 base, with 15 bases between them. Germline CDR1 SEHNR, CDR2 FQNEAQ (reference sequence). This CDR3 spans 16 amino acids.

V is TRBV29-1 and J is TRBJ2-2; D is undetermined. Germline CDR1 and CDR2: SQVTM and ANQGSEA. V was shortened by 7 bases and J by 0 bases, with 6 bases between the two germline ends. The CDR3 is 12 amino acids. CDR3 nucleotides: TGCAGCGGAGCAGCGAACACCGGGGAGCTGTTTTTT. Amino acids: CSGAANTGELFF.

The chain joins TRBV30 to TRBJ1-1, with TRBD1 matching 7 bases. Trimming at V came to 1 base and at J to 1 base, leaving 9 bases not matched to a gene. There are 16 residues in the CDR3. CDR1 GTSNPN and CDR2 SVGIG come from the germline V gene (reference sequence). The CDR3 loop reads CAWSGAQGGQNTEAFF. The DNA for the CDR3 is TGTGCCTGGAGTGGGGCCCAGGGGGGGCAGAACACTGAAGCTTTCTTT.

The chain has TRBV12-3 or TRBV12-4 and TRBJ1-3, with D possibly matching TRBD1 (5 bases). V was clipped by 7 bases and J by 0 bases, with 10 bases between them. This CDR3 is 14 amino acids long. CDR3 loop: CASINQGSGNTIYF. For the CDR3, the DNA is TGTGCCAGCATCAATCAGGGCTCTGGAAACACCATATATTTT.

This chain links TRBV7-2 with TRBJ1-1, with 11 positions matching TRBD1. This CDR3 region has 17 residues. Germline V gene lookup returns CDR1 SGHTA and CDR2 FQGNSA. The J segment lost 6 bases and the V segment lost 1 base, leaving 10 bases of the junction unmatched. CDR3 amino acids: CASSLGVPGTGGPEAFF. DNA of the CDR3: TGTGCCAGCAGCTTAGGAGTTCCGGGGACAGGGGGGCCTGAAGCTTTCTTT.

The V gene is TRBV20-1, the J gene TRBJ2-1, with D maybe TRBD1 (5 bases). Trimming cost V 2 bases and J 4 bases, with 12 bases left between them. There are 14 residues in the CDR3. Germline V CDR1 and CDR2: DFQATT, SNEGSKA (reference sequence). CDR3: CSARYLDSYNEQFF. Written as DNA, the CDR3 is TGCAGTGCTAGATATCTCGACAGTTACAATGAGCAGTTCTTC.

The chain employs TRBV20-1 and TRBJ2-1, with TRBD2 matching 10 bases. Germline-derived CDR1 and CDR2 are DFQATT and SNEGSKA (reference sequence). There are 16 residues in the CDR3. The trim removed 3 bases at V and 8 bases at J, leaving 13 bases unmatched. As DNA, the CDR3 is TGCAGTGCTAGGACCGGGTCTAGCGGGAGTTTCGATGAGCAGTTCTTC. The encoded protein is CSARTGSSGSFDEQFF.

V is TRBV30 and J is TRBJ2-2; a possible D gene is TRBD2 (6 bases). There are 13 residues in the CDR3. Per germline, CDR1 GTSNPN and CDR2 SVGIG (reference sequence). Deletions cut 5 bases from V and 6 bases from J, with 13 bases between. CDR3 in DNA: TGTGCCTGGGAGACTAGAAGTTCCGGGGAGCTGTTTTTT. As protein: CAWETRSSGELFF.

This chain connects TRBV3-1 to TRBJ2-3; no firm D call. With 4 bases removed from V and 7 bases from J, the gap between germline ends came to 9 bases. The germline gives CDR1 LGHDT, CDR2 YNNKEL (reference sequence). The CDR3 spans 12 residues. CDR3 DNA: TGTGCCAGCAGCCCGGAAGGGCATACGCAGTATTTT. Amino acid sequence: CASSPEGHTQYF.

Here the CDR3 DNA reads TGTGCCAGCAGCCACCCAGCCTCTACGCAGTATTTT. This sequence encodes CASSHPASTQYF. The V call is TRBV7-2, the J call TRBJ2-3, with D uncertain. This CDR3 comprises 12 residues. The V end was cut by 5 bases, the J end by 8 bases, with 11 bases between. Germline V gives CDR1 SGHTA, CDR2 FQGNSA.

The chain uses TRBV28 and TRBJ2-5; 12 nucleotides line up with TRBD1. The CDR3 has 17 amino acids. The V and J ends lost 7 bases and 6 bases, in that order; junction bases with no gene match: 15. Per germline, CDR1 MDHEN and CDR2 SYDVKM. The CDR3 protein is CASNLGGTGGAGKTQYF. CDR3 coding DNA: TGTGCCAGCAACCTGGGGGGGACAGGGGGCGCTGGGAAGACCCAGTACTTC.

The rearrangement joins TRBV30 to TRBJ1-2, with a tentative D call TRBD1 (5 bases). The CDR3 contains 19 residues. V was trimmed by 4 bases and J by 0 bases, leaving 27 bases between them. CDR1 is GTSNPN, CDR2 SVGIG, per germline (reference sequence). The CDR3 loop reads CAWNLDSFPYRTSNYGYTF. Here the CDR3 DNA reads TGTGCCTGGAATCTTGATTCTTTCCCGTACAGGACCTCTAACTATGGCTACACCTTC.

V gene TRBV18 combines with J gene TRBJ2-7; D not certain. This CDR3 region has 15 residues. Germline loops: CDR1 KGHSH, CDR2 LQKENI. The ends were cut back, 2 bases at V and 5 bases at J, with 16 bases in the middle. The CDR3 protein is CASSPRWSGLDEQYF. CDR3 in DNA: TGTGCCAGCTCACCAAGATGGTCGGGCTTGGACGAGCAGTACTTC.

V gene TRBV21-1 combines with J gene TRBJ1-3; TRBD1, as called in the table, went unchecked against the DNA. TRBV21-1 is reported as a pseudogene. This CDR3 is 19 amino acids long. The CDR3 DNA reads as TGTGCCAGCAGCAAAGAAAAGAGGACAGGCCGGAGCTCTGGAAACACCATATATTTT. Its translation: CASSKEKRTGRSSGNTIYF.

The chain recombines TRBV11-2 with TRBJ1-1; D may be TRBD1 (5 bases). Germline CDR1 SGHAT, CDR2 FQNNGV. CDR3 length equals 13 residues. V lost 2 bases, J lost 11 bases, and 15 bases lay in between. CDR3 nucleotide sequence: TGTGCCAGCAGCTTACGGGAGGGGCCAATCGCTTTCTTT. Translated: CASSLREGPIAFF.